The sequence of this T cell receptor beta chain was determined in a study of post-analysis software for immune sequencing data. Study overall: Included among the disease courses, which were recorded for the cohort, were relapsing-remitting, secondary progressive and progressive-relapsing multiple sclerosis.

cDNA libraries of TCR beta carried unique molecular identifiers. TCRdb recomputed calls from the PCR reads with MiXCR, one row per CDR3 protein. Among fewer than 850,000 distinct CDR3 sequences, around 46% were seen once, and the ten largest hold 4.9%. In the case of this clonotype: Its antigen is not identified.

Study-wide findings and caveats: Versus controls, multiple sclerosis patients showed significantly lower diversity (normalized Chao1). About five TRBV segments, including TRBV5-6, TRBV5-1 and TRBV20-1, were more frequent in patients than controls.

CDR1 is DFQATT and CDR2 is SNEGSKA in the germline V gene (reference sequence). This CDR3 comprises 13 residues. Trimming cost V 7 bases and J 5 bases; bases outside gene matches: 6. The TCR was taken from a girl aged 10 to 17 with multiple sclerosis. The J gene is TRBJ1-5, the V gene TRBV20-1, with 9 bases matching TRBD1. Sample: blood. The chain's CDR3 is CSVEQGADQPQHF. In DNA form, the CDR3 reads TGCAGTGTTGAACAGGGGGCAGATCAGCCCCAGCATTTT.